This record looks at one TCR beta chain sequence and its context. Living in about two dozen US areas, the participants were between roughly 18 and 90 years of age. The data belong to a study of blood T cell repertoires in COVID-19. Study-level information: PBMCs, B-cell-depleted T cells, or T cells provided the cDNA or gDNA that made up the material.

The CDR3 runs to 15 residues. Per germline, CDR1 LNHDA and CDR2 SQIVND (reference sequence). V was trimmed by 6 bases and J by 2 bases, leaving 14 bases between them. Sequenced by immunoSEQ multiplex PCR; TCRdb stores in-frame clones only, minus some. The table includes about 150,000 clones, over 80% detected once. The chain carries TRBV19 and TRBJ1-3; no clear D. The sequenced sample was PBMCs or T cells enriched from blood (not recorded which). This TCR derives from a woman aged 40 to 49 who had recovered from COVID-19. The CDR3 reads CASSPTVTPGNTIYF. DNA of the CDR3: TGTGCCAGTAGCCCTACAGTAACTCCTGGAAACACCATATATTTT.